These 5 T cell receptor beta chains came from one sample sequenced in a study of human T cells and chemical hapten exposure. TCRdb analysed the RACE reads with MiXCR anew, one entry per CDR3 protein. This sample has about 82,000 distinct CDR3 sequences, with 10% to 15% found just once. Time point denoted: patch test 3, about 24 weeks after DPC sensitization. The sample's treatment: therapeutic diphenylcyclopropenone sensitization with weekly scalp DPC. The sequences come from whole blood, collected in connection with sensitization to the hapten diphenylcyclopropenone (DPC). The receptors derive from a woman aged 50 to 65 with alopecia areata. Some clones in this sample may be carry-over from other donors' samples.

This clonotype was detected only a few times. The chain combines TRBV18 with TRBJ1-1; a weak D match, TRBD1 (6 bases). The CDR3 extends over 16 amino acids. Between the trimmed V and J ends, which lost 3 bases and 0 bases, there was a span of 14 bases. From germline, CDR1 is KGHSH and CDR2 LQKENI. CDR3 in amino acids: CASSPIPGAVNTEAFF. CDR3 in DNA: TGTGCCAGCTCACCCATTCCGGGGGCCGTGAACACTGAAGCTTTCTTT.

The gene calls are TRBV4-1 and TRBJ2-5, with D uncertain. The V gene lost 1 base and the J gene lost 1 base, with 13 bases spanning the gap. This CDR3 comprises 16 residues. CDR1 MGHRA and CDR2 YSYEKL come from the germline V gene. The CDR3 DNA sequence: TGCGCCAGCAGCCAAGTTATGCGGACGGGCCAAGAGACCCAGTACTTC. It codes for CASSQVMRTGQETQYF.

A few counts support this clonotype. V is TRBV3-1 and J is TRBJ2-7; D remains ambiguous. The CDR3 consists of 14 residues. CDR1 is LGHDT, CDR2 YNNKEL, per germline (reference sequence). V lost 1 base, J lost 7 bases, and 14 bases lay in between. CDR3 sequence reads: CASSQGGLAGEQYF. The DNA for the CDR3 is TGTGCCAGCAGCCAAGGCGGCCTGGCAGGAGAGCAGTACTTC.

This clonotype showed up just a few times. V and J are TRBV29-1 and TRBJ2-1; D is possibly TRBD2 (6 bases). The CDR3 is made up of 14 amino acids. V dropped 6 bases and J dropped 4 bases, with 16 bases sitting between them. Germline loops: CDR1 SQVTM, CDR2 ANQGSEA. The CDR3 region has the DNA TGCAGCGTCTCGGGACTGCGTTTGTACAATGAGCAGTTCTTC. Translated, it gives CSVSGLRLYNEQFF.

V and J are TRBV18 and TRBJ2-5, with 7 bases that match TRBD1. Trimming took 1 base from V and 4 from J; bases not matched to a gene: 3. The CDR3 is made up of 14 amino acids. CDR1 and CDR2 (germline): KGHSH, LQKENI. CDR3 loop: CASSPQGAVETQYF. The CDR3 coding sequence is TGTGCCAGCTCACCACAGGGGGCCGTAGAGACCCAGTACTTC.